This TCR beta chain emerged from a study of blood T cells in healthy people across ages. Points from the study as a whole: Diversity figures based on one million T cells were deemed too low. Comparison with aged donors showed that long-lived donors had more naive CD4+ cells and higher diversity.

With regard to this clonotype: Its antigen remains unknown.

The CDR3 has 15 amino acids. J gave up 5 bases and V 7 bases, and 5 bases lay outside the gene matches. Germline CDR1 is SNHLY and CDR2 is FYNNEI. Caucasian individuals from Russia who were healthy and aged roughly 6 to 95 acted as donors. PCR was performed a second time for roughly 7 to 12 cycles using a sample-barcoded 5' primer and a J-beta primer mix. A template-switch adaptor that had 12 random nucleotides put a tag on each cDNA molecule. TCRdb analysed the 5' RACE reads with MiXCR anew, one entry per CDR3 protein. In the table there are about 750,000 distinct CDR3 sequences, about 48% of which are singletons.

This clonotype originated in an elderly man in good health. The J gene is TRBJ2-2, the V gene TRBV2; 12 bases agree with TRBD2. The sequenced sample consisted of blood. The CDR3, as DNA: TGTGCCAGCATGATCACTAGCGGGGGGACCGGGGAGCTGTTTTTT. Its protein product is CASMITSGGTGELFF.